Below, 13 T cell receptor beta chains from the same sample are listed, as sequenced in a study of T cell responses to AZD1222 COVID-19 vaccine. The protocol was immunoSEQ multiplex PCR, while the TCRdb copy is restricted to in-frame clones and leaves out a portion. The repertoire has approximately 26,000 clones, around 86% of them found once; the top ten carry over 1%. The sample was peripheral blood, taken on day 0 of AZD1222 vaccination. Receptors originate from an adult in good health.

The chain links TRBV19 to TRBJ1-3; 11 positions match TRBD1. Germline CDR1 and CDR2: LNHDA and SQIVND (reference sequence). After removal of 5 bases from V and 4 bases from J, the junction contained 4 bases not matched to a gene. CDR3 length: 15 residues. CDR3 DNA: TGTGCCAGTAGTCGGACAGGGGGCTTAGGAAACACCATATATTTT. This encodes CASSRTGGLGNTIYF.

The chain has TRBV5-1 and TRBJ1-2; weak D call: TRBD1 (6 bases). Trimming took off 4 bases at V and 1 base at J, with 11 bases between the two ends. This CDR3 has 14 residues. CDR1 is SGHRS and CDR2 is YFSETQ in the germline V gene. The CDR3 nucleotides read TGCGCCAGCAGCCTAAACAGGGATAACTATGGCTACACCTTC. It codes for CASSLNRDNYGYTF.

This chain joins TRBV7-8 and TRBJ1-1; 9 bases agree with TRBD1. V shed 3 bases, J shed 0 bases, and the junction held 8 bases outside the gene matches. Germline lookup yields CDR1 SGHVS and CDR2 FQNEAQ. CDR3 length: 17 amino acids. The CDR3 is CASSLGQGGGLNTEAFF. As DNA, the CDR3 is TGTGCCAGCAGCTTGGGACAGGGTGGAGGGCTGAACACTGAAGCTTTCTTT.

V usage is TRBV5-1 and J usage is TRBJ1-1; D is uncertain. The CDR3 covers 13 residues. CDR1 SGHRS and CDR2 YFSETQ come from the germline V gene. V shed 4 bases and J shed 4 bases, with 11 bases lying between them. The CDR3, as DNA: TGCGCCAGCAGCCCCCAAGCTATCACTGAAGCTTTCTTT. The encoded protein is CASSPQAITEAFF.

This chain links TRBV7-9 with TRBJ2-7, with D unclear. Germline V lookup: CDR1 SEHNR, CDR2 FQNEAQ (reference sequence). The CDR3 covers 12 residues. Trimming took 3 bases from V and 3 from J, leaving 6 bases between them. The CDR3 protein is CASSLKGYEQYF. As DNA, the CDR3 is TGTGCCAGCAGCTTGAAGGGCTACGAGCAGTACTTC.

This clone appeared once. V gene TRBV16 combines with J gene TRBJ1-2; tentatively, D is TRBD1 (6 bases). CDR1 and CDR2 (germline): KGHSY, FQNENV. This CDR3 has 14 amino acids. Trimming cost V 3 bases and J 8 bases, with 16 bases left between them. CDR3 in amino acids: CASSHRGGAGGYTF. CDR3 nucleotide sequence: TGTGCCAGCAGCCACCGGGGGGGGGCCGGCGGCTACACCTTC. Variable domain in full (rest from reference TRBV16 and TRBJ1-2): GEEVAQTPKHLVRGEGQKAKLYCAPIKGHSYVFWYQQVLKNEFKFLISFQNENVFDETGMPKERFSAKCLPNSPCSLEIQATKLEDSAVYFCASSHRGGAGGYTFGSGTRLTVV.

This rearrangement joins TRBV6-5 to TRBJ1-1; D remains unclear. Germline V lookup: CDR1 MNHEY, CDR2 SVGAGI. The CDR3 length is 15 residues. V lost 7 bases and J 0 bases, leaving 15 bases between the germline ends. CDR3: CASTRPPGMNTEAFF. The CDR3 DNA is TGTGCCAGCACCCGGCCGCCGGGGATGAACACTGAAGCTTTCTTT.

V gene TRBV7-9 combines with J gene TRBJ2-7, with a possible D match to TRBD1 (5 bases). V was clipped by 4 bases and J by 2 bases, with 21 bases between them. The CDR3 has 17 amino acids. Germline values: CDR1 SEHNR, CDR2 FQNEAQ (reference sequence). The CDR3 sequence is CASSSTEIHSLTYEQYF. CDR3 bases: TGTGCCAGCAGCTCGACAGAGATACATAGCCTAACCTACGAGCAGTACTTC.

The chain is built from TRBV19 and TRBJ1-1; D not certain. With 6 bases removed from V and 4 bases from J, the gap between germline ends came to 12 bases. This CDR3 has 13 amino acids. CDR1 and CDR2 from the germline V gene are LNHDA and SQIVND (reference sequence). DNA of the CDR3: TGTGCCAGTAGCCCCTCGGGAGGCACTGAAGCTTTCTTT. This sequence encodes CASSPSGGTEAFF.

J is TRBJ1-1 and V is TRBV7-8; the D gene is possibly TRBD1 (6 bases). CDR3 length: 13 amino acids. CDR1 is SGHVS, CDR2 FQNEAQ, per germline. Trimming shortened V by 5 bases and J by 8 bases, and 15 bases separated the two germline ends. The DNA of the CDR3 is TGTGCCAGCAGCCCTAGGGGGAAACGCGAAGCTTTCTTT. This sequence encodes CASSPRGKREAFF.

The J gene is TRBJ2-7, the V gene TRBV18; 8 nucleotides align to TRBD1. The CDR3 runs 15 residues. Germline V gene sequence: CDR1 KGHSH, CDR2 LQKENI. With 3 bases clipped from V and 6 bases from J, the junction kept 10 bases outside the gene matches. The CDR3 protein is CASSPWDRPSREQYF. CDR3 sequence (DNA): TGTGCCAGCTCACCGTGGGACAGGCCTTCCCGCGAGCAGTACTTC.

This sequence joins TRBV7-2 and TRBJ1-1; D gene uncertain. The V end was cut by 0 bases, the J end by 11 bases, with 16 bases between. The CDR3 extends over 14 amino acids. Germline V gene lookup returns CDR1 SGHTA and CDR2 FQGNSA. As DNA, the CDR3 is TGTGCCAGCAGCTTAGCGCTTAGGCAGTTAGAGGCTTTCTTT. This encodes CASSLALRQLEAFF. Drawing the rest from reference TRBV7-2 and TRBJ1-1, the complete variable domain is GAGVSQSPSNKVTEKGKDVELRCDPISGHTALYWYRQSLGQGLEFLIYFQGNSAPDKSGLPSDRFSAERTGGSVSTLTIQRTQQEDSAVYLCASSLALRQLEAFFGQGTRLTVV.

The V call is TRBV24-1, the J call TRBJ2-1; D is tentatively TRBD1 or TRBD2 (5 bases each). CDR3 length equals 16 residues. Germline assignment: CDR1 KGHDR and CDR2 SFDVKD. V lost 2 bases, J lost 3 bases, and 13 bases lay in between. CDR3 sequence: CATSDSSQAGYNEQFF. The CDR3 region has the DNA TGTGCCACCAGTGATTCATCACAGGCGGGCTACAATGAGCAGTTCTTC.